This T cell receptor (beta chain) was sequenced for a study of blood T cell repertoires in COVID-19. Study information: Italy, Spain and the United States were the sources of the convalescent and acute COVID-19 samples.

Original methodology: Reference gene primer amplification gave estimated nucleated cell counts. The table came from immunoSEQ multiplex PCR; TCRdb's copy has only in-frame clones and leaves some out. That table is the source of V, J and clone size, and D and trimming were worked out from the DNA. The table includes 150,000 to 200,000 clones, around 80% detected once. The sequence was obtained from an elderly woman with acute or convalescent COVID-19. Source material: peripheral blood.

CDR3 in DNA: TGTGCCAGCAGCAGGGACAGGAGCAGCAACTATGGCTACACCTTC. The encoded protein is CASSRDRSSNYGYTF. V is TRBV5-6 and J is TRBJ1-2; 8 bases fit TRBD1. Germline CDR1 reads SGHDT; CDR2 reads YYEEEE. The CDR3 covers 15 residues. The V and J ends lost 4 bases and 2 bases, in that order; junction bases with no gene match: 7.